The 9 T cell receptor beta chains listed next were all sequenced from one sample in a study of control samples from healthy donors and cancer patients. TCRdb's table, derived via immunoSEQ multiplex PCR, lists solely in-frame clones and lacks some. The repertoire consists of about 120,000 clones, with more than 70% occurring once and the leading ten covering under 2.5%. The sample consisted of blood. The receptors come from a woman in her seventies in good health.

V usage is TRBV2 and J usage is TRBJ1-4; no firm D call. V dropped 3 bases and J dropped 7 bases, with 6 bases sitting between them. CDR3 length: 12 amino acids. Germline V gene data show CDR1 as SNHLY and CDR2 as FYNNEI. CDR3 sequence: CASSESAEKLFF. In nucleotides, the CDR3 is TGTGCCAGCAGTGAGAGCGCTGAAAAACTGTTTTTT.

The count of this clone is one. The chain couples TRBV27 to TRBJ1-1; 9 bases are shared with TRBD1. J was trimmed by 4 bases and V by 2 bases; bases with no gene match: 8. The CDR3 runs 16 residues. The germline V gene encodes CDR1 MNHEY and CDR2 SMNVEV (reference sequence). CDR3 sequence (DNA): TGTGCCAGCAGTTTAGTGTACAGGGGGCGCGGCACTGAAGCTTTCTTT. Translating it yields CASSLVYRGRGTEAFF.

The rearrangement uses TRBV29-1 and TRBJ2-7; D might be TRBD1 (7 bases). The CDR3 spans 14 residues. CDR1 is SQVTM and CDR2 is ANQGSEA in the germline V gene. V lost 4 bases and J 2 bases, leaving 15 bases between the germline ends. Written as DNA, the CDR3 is TGCAGCGTTGCGGTGGCAGGGGGGCCCTACGAGCAGTACTTC. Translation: CSVAVAGGPYEQYF.

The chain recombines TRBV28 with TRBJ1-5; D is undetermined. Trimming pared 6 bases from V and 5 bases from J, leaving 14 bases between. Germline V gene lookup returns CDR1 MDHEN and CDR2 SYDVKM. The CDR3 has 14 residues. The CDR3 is CASSPTGIYQPQHF. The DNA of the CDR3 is TGTGCCAGCAGCCCCACGGGGATCTATCAGCCCCAGCATTTT.

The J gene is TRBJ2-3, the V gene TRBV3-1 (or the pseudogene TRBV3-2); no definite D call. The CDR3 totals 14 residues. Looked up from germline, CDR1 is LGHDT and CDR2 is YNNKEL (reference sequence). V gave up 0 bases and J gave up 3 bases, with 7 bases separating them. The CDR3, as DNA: TGTGCCAGCAGCCAAGATGGTGGAACAGATACGCAGTATTTT. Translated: CASSQDGGTDTQYF.

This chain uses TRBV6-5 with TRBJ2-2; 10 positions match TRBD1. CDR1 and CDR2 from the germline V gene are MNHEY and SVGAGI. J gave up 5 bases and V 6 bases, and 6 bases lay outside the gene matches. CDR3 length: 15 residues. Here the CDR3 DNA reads TGTGCCAGCAGACTTGGACAGGGGGGGACCGGGGAGCTGTTTTTT. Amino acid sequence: CASRLGQGGTGELFF.

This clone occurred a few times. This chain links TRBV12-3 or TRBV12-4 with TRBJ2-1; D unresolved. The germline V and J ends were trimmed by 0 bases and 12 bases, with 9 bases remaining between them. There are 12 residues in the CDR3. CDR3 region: CASSLAAKGQFF. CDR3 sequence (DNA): TGTGCCAGCAGTTTAGCGGCAAAGGGGCAGTTCTTC.

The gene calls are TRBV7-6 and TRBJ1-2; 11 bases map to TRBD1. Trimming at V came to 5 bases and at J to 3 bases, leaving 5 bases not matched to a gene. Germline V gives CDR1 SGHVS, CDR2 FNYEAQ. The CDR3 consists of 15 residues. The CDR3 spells CASSTWGQGDYGYTF. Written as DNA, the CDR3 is TGTGCCAGCAGCACGTGGGGACAGGGGGACTATGGCTACACCTTC.

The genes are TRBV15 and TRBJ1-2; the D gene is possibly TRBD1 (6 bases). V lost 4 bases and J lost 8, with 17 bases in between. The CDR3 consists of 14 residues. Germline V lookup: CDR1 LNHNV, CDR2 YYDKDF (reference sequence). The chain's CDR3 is CATSIYGTFMGYTF. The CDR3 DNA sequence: TGTGCCACCAGCATCTACGGGACATTTATGGGCTACACCTTC.